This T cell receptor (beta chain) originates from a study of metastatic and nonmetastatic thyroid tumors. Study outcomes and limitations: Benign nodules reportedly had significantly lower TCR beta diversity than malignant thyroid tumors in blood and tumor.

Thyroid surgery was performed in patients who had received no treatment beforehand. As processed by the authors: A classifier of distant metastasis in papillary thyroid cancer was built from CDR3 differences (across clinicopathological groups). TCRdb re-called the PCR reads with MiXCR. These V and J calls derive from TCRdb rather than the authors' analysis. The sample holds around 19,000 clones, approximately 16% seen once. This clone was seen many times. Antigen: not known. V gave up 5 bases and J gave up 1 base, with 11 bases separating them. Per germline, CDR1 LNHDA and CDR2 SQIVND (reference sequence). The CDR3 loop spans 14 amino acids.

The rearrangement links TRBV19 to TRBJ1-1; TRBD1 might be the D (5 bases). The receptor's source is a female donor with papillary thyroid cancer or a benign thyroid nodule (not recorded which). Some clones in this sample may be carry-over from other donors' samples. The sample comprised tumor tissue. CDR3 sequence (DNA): TGTGCCAGTAGTGTAAGGGACGAGAACACTGAAGCTTTCTTT. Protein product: CASSVRDENTEAFF.